This TCR beta chain was identified during a study of blood T cell repertoires in COVID-19 (dated by TCRdb to 2018 to 2020). About the full investigation: Samples covering the acute and convalescent phases of COVID-19 were provided by collaborators in the United States, Italy and Spain. The material from the prospective study consisted of cDNA or gDNA derived from T cells, B-cell-depleted T cells, or PBMCs. The dataset comprised deeply sampled blood TCRbeta repertoires from subjects exposed to, actively infected with, or recovered from COVID-19. The repertoires were released in a freely available public database intended as a resource for research on the immune response to SARS-CoV-2. The samples were drawn from the first 160 participants of the ongoing ImmuneRACE study and from 950 to 1,500 subjects provided by 6 global collaborators. Sample metadata almost always included a de-identified subject ID, COVID-19 status, age in years and sex. Where available, HLA class I and class II types were taken from metadata supplied by the sample provider and were not determined by assay-based typing.

Collaborating institutions collected whole blood in K2EDTA tubes following their own protocols. For TCRbeta analysis, collaborators shipped samples as frozen whole blood, isolated PBMCs, or DNA extracted from either of those sample types. Overall study results and their limits: Clinical and demographic metadata were provided uncurated, with the amount varying by source and participant.

TCRbeta CDR3 regions were amplified from genomic DNA by means of the immunoSEQ Assay, a bias-controlled multiplex PCR. Under the source paper's analysis protocol: The number of nucleated cells in each sample was estimated by amplification of reference gene primers within the assay. To quantify the absolute abundance of each unique TCRbeta CDR3 rearrangement, sequence reads were collapsed and filtered. For each sample, productive Simpson clonality was calculated as the square root of Simpson's diversity index over productive rearrangements. Imported from immuneACCESS, the table was reduced by TCRdb to in-frame sequences with V and J called. These copies leave out some clones; in studies compared against another copy, an unresolved V gene accounts for under half, and the cause of the remainder is not known. That table supplies the V and J calls and clone size; D and trimming were determined from the DNA. This sample gives 85,000 to 100,000 clones in total; roughly 88% of them show up just once. 27% of the sample is in the top ten clones.

This clone is a singleton in its sample. It has no known antigen specificity. No base-level quality is on record; no much larger clone is a single base apart. Looking up the germline V gene yields CDR1 SGHRS and CDR2 YFSETQ. Trimming costs V 0 bases and J 1 base, and their ends lie 7 bases apart. There are 14 amino acids in the CDR3, from cysteine to phenylalanine inclusive. Only the CDR3 portion is preserved as DNA: 42 bases, with reading frame beginning at the first base. Sequencing was done on a sample of peripheral blood. The sequence is built from TRBV5-1 and TRBJ2-5; TRBD2 is perhaps the D gene, given 5 matching bases. The TCR comes from a man aged 45-65 years with active or convalescent COVID-19. The DNA sequence reads TGCGCCAGCAGCTTGGCGGGGAGCCAAGAGACCCAGTACTTC. The translation is CASSLAGSQETQYF.